The sample holds one count of the clone carrying this T cell receptor beta chain. V lost 5 bases and J 0 bases, leaving 4 bases between the germline ends. From germline, CDR1 is LNHDA and CDR2 SQIVND (reference sequence). The CDR3 consists of 13 residues. This sample stems from a study of PD-1 and CTLA-4 blockade in melanoma. Here immunoSEQ multiplex PCR was the method, and the copy in TCRdb shows in-frame clones only, minus some. This table has 25,000 to 40,000 clones, around 90% appearing once. The TCR sequence derives from a human donor with melanoma. The input for sequencing was CD8+ T cells from peripheral blood, taken from a patient given anti-PD-1 treatment. The chain links TRBV19 to TRBJ2-2; D uncertain. CDR3 amino acids: CASSPANTGELFF. CDR3 nucleotides: TGTGCCAGTAGTCCCGCGAACACCGGGGAGCTGTTTTTT.